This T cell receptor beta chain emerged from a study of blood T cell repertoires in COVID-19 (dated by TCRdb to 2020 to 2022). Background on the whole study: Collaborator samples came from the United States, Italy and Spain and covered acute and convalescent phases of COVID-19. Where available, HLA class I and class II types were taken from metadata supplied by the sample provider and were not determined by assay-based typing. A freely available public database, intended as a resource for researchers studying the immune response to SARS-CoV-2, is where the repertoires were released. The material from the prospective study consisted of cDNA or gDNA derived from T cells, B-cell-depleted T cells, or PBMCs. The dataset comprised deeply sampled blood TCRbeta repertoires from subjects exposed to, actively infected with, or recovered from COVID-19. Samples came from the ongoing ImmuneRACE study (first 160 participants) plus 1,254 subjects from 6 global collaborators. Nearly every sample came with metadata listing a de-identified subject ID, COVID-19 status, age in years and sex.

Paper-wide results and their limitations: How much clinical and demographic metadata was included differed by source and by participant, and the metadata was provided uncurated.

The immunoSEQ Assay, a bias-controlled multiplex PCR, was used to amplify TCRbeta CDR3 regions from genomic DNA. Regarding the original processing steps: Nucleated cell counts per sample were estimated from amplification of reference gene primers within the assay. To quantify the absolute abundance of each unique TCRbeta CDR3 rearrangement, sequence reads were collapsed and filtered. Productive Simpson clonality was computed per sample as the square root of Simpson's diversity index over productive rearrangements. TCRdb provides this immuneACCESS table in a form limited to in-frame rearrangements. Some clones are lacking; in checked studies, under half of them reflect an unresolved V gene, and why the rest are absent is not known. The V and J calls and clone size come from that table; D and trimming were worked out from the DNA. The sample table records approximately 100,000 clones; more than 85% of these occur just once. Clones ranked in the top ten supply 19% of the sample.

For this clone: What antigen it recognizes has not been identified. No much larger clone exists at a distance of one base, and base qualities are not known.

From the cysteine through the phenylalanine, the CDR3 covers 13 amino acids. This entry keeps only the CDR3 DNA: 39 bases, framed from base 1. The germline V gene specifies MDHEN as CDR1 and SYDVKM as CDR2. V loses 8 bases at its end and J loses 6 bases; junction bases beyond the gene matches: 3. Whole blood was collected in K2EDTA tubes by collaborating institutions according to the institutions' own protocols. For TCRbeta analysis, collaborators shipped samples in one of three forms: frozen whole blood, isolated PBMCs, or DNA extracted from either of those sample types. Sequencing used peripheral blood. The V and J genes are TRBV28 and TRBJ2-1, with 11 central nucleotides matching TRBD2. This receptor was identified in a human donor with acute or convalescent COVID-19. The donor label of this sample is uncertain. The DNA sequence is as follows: TGTGCCAGCGCGACTAGCGGGATCAATGAGCAGTTCTTC. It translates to CASATSGINEQFF.